The 21 T cell receptor beta chains below were found in one sample sequenced in a study of human T cells and chemical hapten exposure. Time point denoted: pre-sensitization, week 0. Treatment meaning: therapeutic diphenylcyclopropenone sensitization with weekly scalp DPC. TCRdb redid the calling of the RACE reads with MiXCR, one entry per CDR3 protein. The sample consists of around 120,000 distinct CDR3 sequences, roughly 13% of them appearing once. The material was whole blood, obtained in connection with sensitization to the hapten diphenylcyclopropenone (DPC). The receptors stem from a woman between 18 and 30 years old with alopecia areata. Some clones in this sample may be carry-over from other donors' samples.

The V call is TRBV5-5, the J call TRBJ1-5, with D unclear. The CDR3 runs 13 residues. V lost 0 bases, J lost 3 bases, and 4 bases lay in between. From germline, CDR1 is SGHKS and CDR2 YYEKEE (reference sequence). The CDR3, as DNA: TGTGCCAGCAGCTTGGTAGTCAATCAGCCCCAGCATTTT. Its translation is CASSLVVNQPQHF.

The table lists this clonotype with a few counts. The CDR3 loop reads CSARELLLGQVDNEQFF. CDR3 DNA: TGCAGTGCTAGAGAGTTACTATTAGGACAGGTGGACAATGAGCAGTTCTTC. The chain has TRBV20-1 and TRBJ2-1; TRBD1 matches at 7 bases. With 0 bases clipped from V and 5 bases from J, the junction kept 13 bases outside the gene matches. The CDR3 spans 17 residues. Germline V gene data show CDR1 as DFQATT and CDR2 as SNEGSKA (reference sequence).

The V and J genes are TRBV20-1 and TRBJ2-2, with no clear D. Germline V gene lookup returns CDR1 DFQATT and CDR2 SNEGSKA (reference sequence). The CDR3 length is 12 residues. V lost 7 bases, J lost 2 bases, and 8 bases lay in between. CDR3 loop: CSVLENTGELFF. CDR3 bases: TGCAGTGTGTTAGAAAACACCGGGGAGCTGTTTTTT.

V gene TRBV20-1 combines with J gene TRBJ2-3; D is unclear. The CDR3 sequence is 13 residues long. Germline V gene data show CDR1 as DFQATT and CDR2 as SNEGSKA (reference sequence). V lost 0 bases to trimming and J lost 4 bases, with 8 bases between them. The CDR3 protein is CSAREVFADTQYF. DNA of the CDR3: TGCAGTGCTAGAGAGGTGTTCGCAGATACGCAGTATTTT.

This clonotype was picked up many times. J is TRBJ1-1 and V is TRBV6-1, with D maybe TRBD1 (5 bases). The length of the CDR3 is 16 residues. Trimming pared 5 bases from V and 0 bases from J, leaving 16 bases between. Germline assignment: CDR1 MNHNS and CDR2 SASEGT. The CDR3, as DNA: TGTGCCAGCAGTTGGGAGGGGTGGTCGCTGAACACTGAAGCTTTCTTT. Protein product: CASSWEGWSLNTEAFF.

The J gene is TRBJ1-2, the V gene TRBV3-1; D might be TRBD1 (5 bases). V shed 2 bases and J shed 7 bases, with 14 bases lying between them. Germline assignment: CDR1 LGHDT and CDR2 YNNKEL (reference sequence). This CDR3 has 14 residues. The chain's CDR3 is CASSQRGERSGYTF. DNA for the CDR3: TGTGCCAGCAGCCAAAGGGGAGAGCGGTCTGGCTACACCTTC.

The V call is TRBV4-3, the J call TRBJ2-2, with 7 bases matching TRBD1. CDR3 length: 15 amino acids. Trimming removed 1 base from V and 6 bases from J; junction bases left unmatched: 5. Germline CDR1 is LGHNA and CDR2 is YSLEER. CDR3 nucleotide sequence: TGCGCCAGCAGCCAAGCCTTGGGGACAGCCGGGGAGCTGTTTTTT. Its translation is CASSQALGTAGELFF.

This clonotype was counted a few times. This chain links TRBV4-3 with TRBJ2-1; no clear D gene. The CDR3 covers 13 residues. V lost 4 bases, J lost 9 bases, and 13 bases lay in between. Germline V gene sequence: CDR1 LGHNA, CDR2 YSLEER. The CDR3 nucleotides are TGCGCCAGCAGCCCTCCTTTCTCCAGTGAGCAGTTCTTC. Protein: CASSPPFSSEQFF.

CDR3 sequence (DNA): TGTGCCACCAGCAGAGATGGCCCCCAGGTCGGGGAGCTGTTTTTT. It encodes CATSRDGPQVGELFF. This chain connects TRBV15 to TRBJ2-2; D uncertain. Germline V gene lookup returns CDR1 LNHNV and CDR2 YYDKDF (reference sequence). Trimming cost V 0 bases and J 7 bases, with 12 bases left between them. The CDR3 totals 15 residues.

This clonotype was detected only a few times. The V and J genes are TRBV4-3 and TRBJ1-2, with 11 bases that match TRBD1. The germline V gene encodes CDR1 LGHNA and CDR2 YSLEER. The trim removed 3 bases at V and 3 bases at J, leaving 6 bases unmatched. The CDR3 sequence is 16 residues long. CDR3 protein: CASSHNMGQGDYGYTF. The CDR3 nucleotides read TGCGCCAGCAGCCATAATATGGGACAGGGGGACTATGGCTACACCTTC.

The rearrangement links TRBV28 to TRBJ1-5; 7 nucleotides align to TRBD1. V lost 5 bases and J lost 6; bases outside the gene matches: 10. Germline values: CDR1 MDHEN, CDR2 SYDVKM. CDR3 length: 15 amino acids. DNA for the CDR3: TGTGCCAGCAGTCCGCTTGACAGGGAGCGTCAGCCCCAGCATTTT. The encoded protein is CASSPLDRERQPQHF. The whole variable domain, remainder taken from reference TRBV28 and TRBJ1-5, is DVKVTQSSRYLVKRTGEKVFLECVQDMDHENMFWYRQDPGLGLRLIYFSYDVKMKEKGDIPEGYSVSREKKERFSLILESASTNQTSMYLCASSPLDRERQPQHFGDGTRLSIL.

The chain links TRBV18 to TRBJ1-4; TRBD1 agrees at 7 bases. From germline, CDR1 is KGHSH and CDR2 LQKENI. This CDR3 comprises 16 residues. The J segment lost 8 bases and the V segment lost 6 bases, leaving 15 bases of the junction unmatched. The CDR3 sequence: CASSLILDRAREKLFF. The CDR3 DNA follows: TGTGCCAGCTCGCTCATACTTGACAGGGCGCGGGAAAAACTGTTTTTT.

This clonotype was detected ten times or more. The chain couples TRBV9 to TRBJ1-6, with D perhaps matching TRBD1 (5 bases). CDR3 length: 15 residues. Germline V gene sequence: CDR1 SGDLS, CDR2 YYNGEE. Trimming took 4 bases from V and 5 from J, leaving 13 bases between them. Here the CDR3 reads CASSRRGLHNSPLHF. Written as DNA, the CDR3 is TGTGCCAGCAGCCGACGGGGCCTACATAATTCACCCCTCCACTTT.

This clonotype has at least ten counts. The gene calls are TRBV7-9 and TRBJ2-7; D uncertain. There are 11 residues in the CDR3. Germline V gene data show CDR1 as SEHNR and CDR2 as FQNEAQ (reference sequence). V was shortened by 1 base and J by 7 bases, with 5 bases between the two germline ends. The CDR3: CASSLVGEQYF. The CDR3 DNA reads TGTGCCAGCAGCTTAGTGGGGGAGCAGTACTTC.

The chain uses TRBV29-1 and TRBJ2-2; D might be TRBD2 (6 bases). This CDR3 has 15 amino acids. With 5 bases removed from V and 0 bases from J, the gap between germline ends came to 13 bases. Germline CDR1 and CDR2: SQVTM and ANQGSEA. CDR3 amino acids: CSVLAGTPNTGELFF. CDR3 sequence (DNA): TGCAGCGTTCTGGCCGGGACTCCGAACACCGGGGAGCTGTTTTTT.

This clonotype has more than one count but fewer than ten. The chain uses TRBV18 and TRBJ2-1; 12 nucleotides align to TRBD2. The CDR3 is 16 amino acids. Trimming took 3 bases from V and 8 from J; bases not matched to a gene: 8. Germline CDR1 reads KGHSH; CDR2 reads LQKENI. CDR3: CASSPSQLAGGYEQFF. The CDR3 DNA reads TGTGCCAGCTCACCTTCGCAACTAGCGGGGGGCTATGAGCAGTTCTTC.

The chain combines TRBV5-1 with TRBJ2-2; TRBD1 agrees at 7 bases. The CDR3 sequence is 15 residues long. Germline lookup yields CDR1 SGHRS and CDR2 YFSETQ. V lost 6 bases and J lost 0; bases outside the gene matches: 5. CDR3 nucleotides: TGCGCCAGCAACCGGGACAGCGCGAACACCGGGGAGCTGTTTTTT. As protein: CASNRDSANTGELFF.

This clonotype came up many times. The rearrangement links TRBV29-1 to TRBJ2-7; tentative D call: TRBD1 (5 bases). This CDR3 has 13 amino acids. Trimming cost V 4 bases and J 1 base, with 11 bases left between them. Germline CDR1 is SQVTM and CDR2 is ANQGSEA. CDR3 bases: TGCAGCGTTGCACCCAGGGTTTCCTACGAGCAGTACTTC. Its translation: CSVAPRVSYEQYF.

The V call is TRBV21-1, the J call TRBJ2-7; TRBD1, the table's D call, lacks a check against the DNA. TRBV21-1 is a listed pseudogene. This CDR3 region has 14 residues. As DNA, the CDR3 is TGTGCCAGCAGCACAAGGGGCGGAGCCTACGAGCAGTACTTC. Protein sequence: CASSTRGGAYEQYF.

This chain connects TRBV12-3 or TRBV12-4 to TRBJ2-2, with D uncertain. V was pared by 6 bases and J by 7 bases, with 15 bases between. This CDR3 has 14 residues. CDR3 sequence reads: CASSMARDGGELFF. In DNA, the CDR3 is TGTGCCAGCAGCATGGCCCGCGATGGCGGGGAGCTGTTTTTT.

This clonotype was found many times. The rearrangement links TRBV6-6 to TRBJ1-2; a weak D match, TRBD1 (5 bases). V lost 5 bases and J lost 6, with 13 bases in between. The CDR3 runs to 13 residues. Germline V gives CDR1 MNHNY, CDR2 SVGAGI (reference sequence). The CDR3 sequence: CASSKKTADGYTF. The CDR3, as DNA: TGTGCCAGCAGTAAGAAGACAGCCGATGGCTACACCTTC.